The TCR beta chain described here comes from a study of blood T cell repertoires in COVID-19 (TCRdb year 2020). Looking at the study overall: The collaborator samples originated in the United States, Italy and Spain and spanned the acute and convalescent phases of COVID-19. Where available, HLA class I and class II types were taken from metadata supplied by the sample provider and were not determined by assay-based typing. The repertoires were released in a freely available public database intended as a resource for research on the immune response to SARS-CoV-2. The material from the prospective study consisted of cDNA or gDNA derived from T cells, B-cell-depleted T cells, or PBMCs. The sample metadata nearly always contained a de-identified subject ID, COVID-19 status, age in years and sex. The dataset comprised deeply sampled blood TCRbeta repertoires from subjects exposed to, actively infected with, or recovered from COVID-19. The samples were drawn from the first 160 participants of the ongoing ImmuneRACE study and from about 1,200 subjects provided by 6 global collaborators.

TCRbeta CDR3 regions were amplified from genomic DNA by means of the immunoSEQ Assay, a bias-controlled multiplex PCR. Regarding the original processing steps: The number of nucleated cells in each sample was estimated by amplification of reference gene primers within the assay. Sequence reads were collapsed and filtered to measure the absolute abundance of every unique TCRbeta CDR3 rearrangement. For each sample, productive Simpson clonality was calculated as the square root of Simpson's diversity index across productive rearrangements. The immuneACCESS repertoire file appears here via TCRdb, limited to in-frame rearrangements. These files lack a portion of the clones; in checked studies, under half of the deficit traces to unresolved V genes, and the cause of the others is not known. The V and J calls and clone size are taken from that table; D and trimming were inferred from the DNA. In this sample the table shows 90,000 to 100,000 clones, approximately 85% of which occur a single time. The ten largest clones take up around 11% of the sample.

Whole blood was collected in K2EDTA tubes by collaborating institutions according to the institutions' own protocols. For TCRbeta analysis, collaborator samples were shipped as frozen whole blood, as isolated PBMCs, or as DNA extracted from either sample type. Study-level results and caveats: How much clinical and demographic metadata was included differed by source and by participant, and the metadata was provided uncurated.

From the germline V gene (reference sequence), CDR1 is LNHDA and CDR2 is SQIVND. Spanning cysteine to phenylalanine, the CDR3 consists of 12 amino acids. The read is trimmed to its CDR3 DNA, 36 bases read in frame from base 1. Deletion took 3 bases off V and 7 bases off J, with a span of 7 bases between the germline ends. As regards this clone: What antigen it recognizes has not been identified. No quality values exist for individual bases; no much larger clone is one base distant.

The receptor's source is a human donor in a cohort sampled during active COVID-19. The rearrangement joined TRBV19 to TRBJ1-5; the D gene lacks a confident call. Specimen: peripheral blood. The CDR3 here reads CASSMAGQPQHF. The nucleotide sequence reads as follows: TGTGCCAGTAGTATGGCGGGACAGCCCCAGCATTTT.